The sequence of this T cell receptor beta chain was determined in a study of blood T cell repertoires in COVID-19 (dated by TCRdb to about 2020). General notes on the study: The collaborator samples originated in the United States, Italy and Spain and spanned the acute and convalescent phases of COVID-19. Nearly every sample came with metadata listing a de-identified subject ID, COVID-19 status, age in years and sex. The dataset comprised deeply sampled blood TCRbeta repertoires from subjects exposed to, actively infected with, or recovered from COVID-19. The prospective study material was composed of cDNA or gDNA derived from T cells, B-cell-depleted T cells, or PBMCs. Where available, HLA class I and class II types were taken from metadata supplied by the sample provider and were not determined by assay-based typing. The repertoires were released in a freely available public database intended as a resource for research on the immune response to SARS-CoV-2. Samples were obtained from the ongoing ImmuneRACE study (first 160 participants) and from some 1,200 subjects provided by 6 global collaborators.

TCRbeta CDR3 regions were amplified from genomic DNA by means of the immunoSEQ Assay, a bias-controlled multiplex PCR. Processing in the source paper ran as follows. The number of nucleated cells in each sample was estimated by amplification of reference gene primers within the assay. To quantify the absolute abundance of each unique TCRbeta CDR3 rearrangement, sequence reads were collapsed and filtered. For each sample, productive Simpson clonality was calculated as the square root of Simpson's diversity index over productive rearrangements. As stored in TCRdb, this immuneACCESS dataset retains in-frame rearrangements with V and J assigned. A fraction of the clones does not appear; measured against another copy, unresolved V genes explain less than half of the discrepancy, and the remainder lacks a known reason. Clone size and the V and J calls come from that table; the DNA yielded D and trimming. In all, the sample holds about 260,000 clones, and more than 75% of those were seen once. Less than 3% of the sample is in the top ten clones.

Overall study results and their limits: The amount of clinical and demographic metadata varied by source and participant and was provided uncurated.

The CDR3, from cysteine to phenylalanine, totals 16 residues. Of the read, only the CDR3 DNA is kept; its 48 bases are in frame from base 1. Per the germline V gene, SGDLS is the CDR1 and YYNGEE is the CDR2. V and J are trimmed by 2 bases and 4 bases, and the gene matches miss 8 bases of the junction. The collaborating institutions used their own protocols to collect whole blood in K2EDTA tubes. For TCRbeta analysis, collaborator samples were shipped as frozen whole blood, as isolated PBMCs, or as DNA extracted from either sample type. As for this clone: Its antigen remains undetermined. No much larger clone exists at a distance of one base, and base qualities are not known.

Rearrangement joined TRBV9 to TRBJ2-5; TRBD2 fits 10 bases in the junction. The clonotype was recovered from a woman aged 45 to 65 with acute or convalescent COVID-19. The source material was peripheral blood. This receptor carries the CDR3 CASSVGPSGGGETQYF. The sequenced DNA is TGTGCCAGCAGCGTCGGGCCCAGCGGGGGGGGAGAGACCCAGTACTTC.